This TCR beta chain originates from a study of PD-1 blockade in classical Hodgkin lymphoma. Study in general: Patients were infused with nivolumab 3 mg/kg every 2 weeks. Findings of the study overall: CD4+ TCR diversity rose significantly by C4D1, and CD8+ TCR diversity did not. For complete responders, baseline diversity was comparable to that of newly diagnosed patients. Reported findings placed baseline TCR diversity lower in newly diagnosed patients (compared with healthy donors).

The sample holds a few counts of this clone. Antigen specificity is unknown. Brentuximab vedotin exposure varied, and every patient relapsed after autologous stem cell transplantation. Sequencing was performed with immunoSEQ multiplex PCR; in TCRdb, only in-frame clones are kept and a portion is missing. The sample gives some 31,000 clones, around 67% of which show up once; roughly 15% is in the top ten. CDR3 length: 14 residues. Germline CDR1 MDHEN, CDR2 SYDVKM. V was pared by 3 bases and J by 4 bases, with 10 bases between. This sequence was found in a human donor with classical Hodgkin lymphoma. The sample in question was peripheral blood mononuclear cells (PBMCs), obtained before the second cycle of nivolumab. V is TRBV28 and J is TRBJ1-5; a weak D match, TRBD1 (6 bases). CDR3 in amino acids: CASSFWDMNQPQHF. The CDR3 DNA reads TGTGCCAGCAGTTTCTGGGACATGAATCAGCCCCAGCATTTT.